This T cell receptor beta chain originates from a study of T cells in Graves' hyperthyroidism and ophthalmopathy. RNA transcripts served as the template for amplifying TCR beta CDR3 regions. An initial round of RT-PCR targeting the TCR CDR3 relied on the HTBI primer set. TCRdb passed the multiplex PCR reads through MiXCR, listing each CDR3 protein once. The sample holds about 720,000 distinct CDR3 sequences, 16% seen once. Germline CDR1 and CDR2: LNHDA and SQIVND (reference sequence). The CDR3 extends over 13 amino acids. Trimming took 3 bases from V and 3 from J, leaving 9 bases between them. Sequencing was performed on blood. This receptor was obtained from a man aged 18 to 30 with Graves' hyperthyroidism. This chain connects TRBV19 to TRBJ2-7; D uncertain. CDR3 in amino acids: CASSIGLDYEQYF. In nucleotides, the CDR3 is TGTGCCAGTAGTATTGGGTTGGACTACGAGCAGTACTTC.